This T cell receptor beta chain was identified during a study of blood T cell repertoires in COVID-19 (dated by TCRdb to the early 2020s). Study-wide context: Samples covering the acute and convalescent phases of COVID-19 were provided by collaborators in the United States, Italy and Spain. The material from the prospective study consisted of cDNA or gDNA derived from T cells, B-cell-depleted T cells, or PBMCs. Deeply sampled blood TCRbeta repertoires from subjects exposed to, actively infected with, or recovered from COVID-19 were included in the dataset. The repertoires were released in a freely available public database intended as a resource for research on the immune response to SARS-CoV-2. Samples came from the ongoing ImmuneRACE study (first 160 participants) plus 1,254 subjects from 6 global collaborators. The sample metadata nearly always contained a de-identified subject ID, COVID-19 status, age in years and sex. HLA class I and class II types, where available, came from metadata supplied by the sample provider rather than from assay-based typing.

TCRbeta CDR3 regions were amplified from genomic DNA by means of the immunoSEQ Assay, a bias-controlled multiplex PCR. Per the original workflow: Nucleated cell counts per sample were estimated from amplification of reference gene primers within the assay. To quantify the absolute abundance of each unique TCRbeta CDR3 rearrangement, sequence reads were collapsed and filtered. Productive Simpson clonality was computed per sample as the square root of Simpson's diversity index over productive rearrangements. Here the immuneACCESS table is served through TCRdb, limited to in-frame sequences with V and J called. Missing clones are a known gap in these copies; in checked studies unresolved V genes cover under half, and the rest lacks a known reason. Clone size and V and J calls were adopted from that table, with D and trimming inferred from the DNA. In all, the sample holds hundreds of thousands of clones, and about nine tenths of those were seen once. The ten largest make up about 8.9% of the sample.

Participants in the prospective study were enrolled through a virtual design, were aged about 18 to 89 years, and lived in 24 United States geographic areas. In the prospective study, participants were assigned to cohorts based on the clinical history participants reported in a screening survey and a study questionnaire. Recovered participants in ImmuneRACE Cohort 3 were defined by two consecutive negative NP/OP PCR tests, clearance by a healthcare professional, or resolution of symptoms. Each participant in the prospective study had whole blood, serum and a nasopharyngeal or oropharyngeal swab collected by mobile phlebotomists. Over a roughly 2-month period, participants in the prospective study had the option of providing additional blood draws and questionnaires. Before DNA extraction, blood samples from the prospective study were shipped at room temperature or frozen. The full study reports these points: How much clinical and demographic metadata was included differed by source and by participant, and the metadata was provided uncurated.

As for this clone: Its cognate antigen has yet to be identified. No base quality information exists; no much larger clone differs at one position.

The specimen was PBMCs or T cells enriched from blood (not recorded which). The sequence came from a woman aged 18-29 years who had recovered from COVID-19.

The DNA is as follows: TGTGCCAGCAGGCGACAGGGGGATCAGCCCCAGCATTTT. It codes for CASRRQGDQPQHF. The chain joins TRBV12-3 or TRBV12-4 to TRBJ1-5, and TRBD1 aligns with 9 junction nucleotides. The CDR3 sequence holds 13 residues, the cysteine and phenylalanine included. The read is trimmed to its CDR3 DNA, 39 bases read in frame from base 1. Ends trimmed: V by 6 bases, J by 5 bases; bases unmatched to a gene: 2.